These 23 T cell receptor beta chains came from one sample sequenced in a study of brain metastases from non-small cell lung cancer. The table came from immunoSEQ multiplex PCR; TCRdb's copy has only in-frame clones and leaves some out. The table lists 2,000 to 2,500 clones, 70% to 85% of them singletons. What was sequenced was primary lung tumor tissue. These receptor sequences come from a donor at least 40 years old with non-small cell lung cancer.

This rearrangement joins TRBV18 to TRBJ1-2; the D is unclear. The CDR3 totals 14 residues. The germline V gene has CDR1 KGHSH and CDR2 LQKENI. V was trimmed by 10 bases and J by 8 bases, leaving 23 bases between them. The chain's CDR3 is CANFRRESGWGYTF. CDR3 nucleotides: TGTGCCAACTTCCGAAGGGAATCTGGTTGGGGCTACACCTTC. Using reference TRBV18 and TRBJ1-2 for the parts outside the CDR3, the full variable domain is NAGVMQNPRHLVRRRGQEARLRCSPMKGHSHVYWYRQLPEEGLKFMVYLQKENIIDESGMPKERFSAEFPKEGPSILRIQQVVRGDSAAYFCANFRRESGWGYTFGSGTRLTVV.

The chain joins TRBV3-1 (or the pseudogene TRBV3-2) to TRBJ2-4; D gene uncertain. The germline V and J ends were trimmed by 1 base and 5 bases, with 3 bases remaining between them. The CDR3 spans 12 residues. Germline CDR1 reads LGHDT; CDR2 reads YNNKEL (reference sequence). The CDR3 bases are TGTGCCAGCAGCCAAGTCGAAAACATTCAGTACTTC. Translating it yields CASSQVENIQYF.

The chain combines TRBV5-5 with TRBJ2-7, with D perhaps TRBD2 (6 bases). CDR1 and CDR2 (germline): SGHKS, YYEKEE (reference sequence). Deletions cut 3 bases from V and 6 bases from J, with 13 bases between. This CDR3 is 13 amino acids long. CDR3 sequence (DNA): TGTGCCAGCAGCTGGGGCGGGGAAATCGAGCAGTACTTC. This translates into CASSWGGEIEQYF.

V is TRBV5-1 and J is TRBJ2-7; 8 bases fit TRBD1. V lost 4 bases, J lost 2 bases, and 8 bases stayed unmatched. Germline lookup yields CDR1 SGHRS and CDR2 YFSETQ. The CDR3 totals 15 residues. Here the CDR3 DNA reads TGCGCCAGCAGCACGGGACAGGCAACTCCCTACGAGCAGTACTTC. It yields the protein CASSTGQATPYEQYF.

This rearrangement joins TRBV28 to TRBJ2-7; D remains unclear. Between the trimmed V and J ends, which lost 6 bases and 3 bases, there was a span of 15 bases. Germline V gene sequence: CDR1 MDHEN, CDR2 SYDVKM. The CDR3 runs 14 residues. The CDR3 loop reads CASSPPGSNYEQYF. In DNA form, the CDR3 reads TGTGCCAGCAGCCCCCCCGGCAGCAACTACGAGCAGTACTTC.

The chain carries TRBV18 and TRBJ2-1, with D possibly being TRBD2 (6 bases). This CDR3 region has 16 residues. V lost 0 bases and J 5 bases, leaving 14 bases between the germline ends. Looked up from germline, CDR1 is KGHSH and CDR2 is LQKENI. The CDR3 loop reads CASSPPLGRGHNEQFF. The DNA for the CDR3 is TGTGCCAGCTCACCACCGCTCGGGAGAGGACACAATGAGCAGTTCTTC.

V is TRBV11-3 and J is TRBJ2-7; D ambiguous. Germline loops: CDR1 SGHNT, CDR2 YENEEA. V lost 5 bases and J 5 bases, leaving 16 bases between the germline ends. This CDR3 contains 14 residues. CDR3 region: CASSERTRLNEQYF. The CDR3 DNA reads TGTGCCAGCAGCGAGAGAACAAGGCTCAACGAGCAGTACTTC. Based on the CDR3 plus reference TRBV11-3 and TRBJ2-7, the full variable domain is EAGVVQSPRYKIIEKKQPVAFWCNPISGHNTLYWYLQNLGQGPELLIRYENEEAVDDSQLPKDRFSAERLKGVDSTLKIQPAELGDSAVYLCASSERTRLNEQYFGPGTRLTVT.

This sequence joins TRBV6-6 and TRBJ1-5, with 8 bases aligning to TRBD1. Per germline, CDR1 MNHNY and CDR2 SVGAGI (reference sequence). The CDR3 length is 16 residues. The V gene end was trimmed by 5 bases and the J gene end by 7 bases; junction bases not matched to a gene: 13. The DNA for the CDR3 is TGTGCCAGCAGTCGACTTTCAGGGGGCTTGGGGCAGCCCCAGCATTTT. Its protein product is CASSRLSGGLGQPQHF.

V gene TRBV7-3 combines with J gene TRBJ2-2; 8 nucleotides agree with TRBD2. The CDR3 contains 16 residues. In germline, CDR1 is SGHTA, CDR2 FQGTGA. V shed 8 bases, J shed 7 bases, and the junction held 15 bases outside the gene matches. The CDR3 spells CASSWDATRGGGELFF. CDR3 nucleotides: TGTGCCAGCTCTTGGGACGCGACCCGGGGGGGCGGGGAGCTGTTTTTT.

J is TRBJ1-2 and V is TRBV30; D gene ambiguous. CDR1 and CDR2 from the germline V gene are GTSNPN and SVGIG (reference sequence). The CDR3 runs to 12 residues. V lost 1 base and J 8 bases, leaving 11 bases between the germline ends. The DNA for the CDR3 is TGTGCCTGGAGTGCTCTAGGGCGCGGCTACACCTTC. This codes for CAWSALGRGYTF.

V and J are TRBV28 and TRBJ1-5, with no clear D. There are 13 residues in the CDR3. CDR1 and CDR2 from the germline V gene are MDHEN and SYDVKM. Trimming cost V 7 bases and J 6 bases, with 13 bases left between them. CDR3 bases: TGTGCCAGCAAAGCGCCCCGGGGTCAGCCCCAGCATTTT. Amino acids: CASKAPRGQPQHF.

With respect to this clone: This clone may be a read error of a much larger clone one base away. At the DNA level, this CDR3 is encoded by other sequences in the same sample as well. This chain's CDR3 is CASSFRGVETQYF. CDR3 nucleotide sequence: TGTGCCAGCAGCTTCAGGGGCGTGGAGACCCAATACTTC. This chain uses TRBV5-6 with TRBJ2-5; D possibly corresponds to TRBD1 (6 bases). The germline V gene encodes CDR1 SGHDT and CDR2 YYEEEE. CDR3 length: 13 residues. The full variable domain, rest sourced from reference TRBV5-6 and TRBJ2-5, is DAGVTQSPTHLIKTRGQQVTLRCSPKSGHDTVSWYQQALGQGPQFIFQYYEEEERQRGNFPDRFSGHQFPNYSSELNVNALLLGDSALYLCASSFRGVETQYFGPGTRLLVL.

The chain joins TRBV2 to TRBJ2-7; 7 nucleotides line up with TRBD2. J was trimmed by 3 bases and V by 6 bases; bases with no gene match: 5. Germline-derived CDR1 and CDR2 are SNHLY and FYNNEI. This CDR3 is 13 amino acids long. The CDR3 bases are TGTGCCAGCAGCGCTGGGGGGGACTACGAGCAGTACTTC. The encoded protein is CASSAGGDYEQYF.

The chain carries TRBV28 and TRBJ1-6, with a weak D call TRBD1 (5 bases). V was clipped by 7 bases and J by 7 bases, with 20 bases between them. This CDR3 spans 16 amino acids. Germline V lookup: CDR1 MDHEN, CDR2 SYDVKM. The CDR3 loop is CASTLGGDVGNSPLHF. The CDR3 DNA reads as TGTGCCAGCACCCTGGGGGGGGACGTAGGAAATTCACCCCTCCACTTT. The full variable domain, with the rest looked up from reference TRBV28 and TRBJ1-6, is DVKVTQSSRYLVKRTGEKVFLECVQDMDHENMFWYRQDPGLGLRLIYFSYDVKMKEKGDIPEGYSVSREKKERFSLILESASTNQTSMYLCASTLGGDVGNSPLHFGNGTRLTVT.

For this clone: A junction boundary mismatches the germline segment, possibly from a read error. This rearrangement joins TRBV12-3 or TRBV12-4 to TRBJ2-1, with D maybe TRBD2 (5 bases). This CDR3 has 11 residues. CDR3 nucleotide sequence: TGTGCCAGCCGCGGGCGGAATGAGCAATTCTTC. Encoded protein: CASRGRNEQFF.

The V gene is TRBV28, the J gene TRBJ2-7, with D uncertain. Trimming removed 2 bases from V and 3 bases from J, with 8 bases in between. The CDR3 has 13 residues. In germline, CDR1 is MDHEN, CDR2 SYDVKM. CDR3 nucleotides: TGTGCCAGCAGTTTAAACACACTCTACGAGCAGTACTTC. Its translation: CASSLNTLYEQYF.

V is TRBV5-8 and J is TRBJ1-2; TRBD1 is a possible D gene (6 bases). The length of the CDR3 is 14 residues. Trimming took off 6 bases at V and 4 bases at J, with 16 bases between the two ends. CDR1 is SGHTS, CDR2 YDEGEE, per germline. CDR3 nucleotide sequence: TGTGCCAGCACCCAATGGACAGTGAGCTATGGCTACACCTTC. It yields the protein CASTQWTVSYGYTF.

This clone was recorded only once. Here the CDR3 DNA reads TGCGCCAGCAGTTTGGCACCCATTTTTCCCGAGACCCAGTACTTC. Its protein product is CASSLAPIFPETQYF. The chain employs TRBV10-2 and TRBJ2-5; D call uncertain. The CDR3 contains 15 residues. Deletions cut 5 bases from V and 5 bases from J, with 18 bases between. The germline V gene encodes CDR1 WSHSY and CDR2 SAAADI.

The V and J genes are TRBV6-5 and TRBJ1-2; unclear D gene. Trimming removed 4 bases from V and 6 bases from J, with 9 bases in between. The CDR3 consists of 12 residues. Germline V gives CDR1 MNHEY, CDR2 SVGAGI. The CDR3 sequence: CASSSVGDGYTF. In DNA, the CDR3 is TGTGCCAGCAGTTCCGTAGGAGATGGCTACACCTTC.

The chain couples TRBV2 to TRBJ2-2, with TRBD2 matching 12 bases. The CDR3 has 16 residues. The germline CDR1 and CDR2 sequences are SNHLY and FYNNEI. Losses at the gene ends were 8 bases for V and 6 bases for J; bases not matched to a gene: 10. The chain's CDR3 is CASSAASGGAAGELFF. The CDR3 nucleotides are TGTGCCAGCTCCGCGGCTAGCGGGGGGGCCGCCGGGGAGCTGTTTTTT.

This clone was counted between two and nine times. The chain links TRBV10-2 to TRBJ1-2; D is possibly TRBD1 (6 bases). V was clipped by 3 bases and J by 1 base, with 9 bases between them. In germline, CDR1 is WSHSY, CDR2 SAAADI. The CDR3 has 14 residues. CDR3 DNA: TGCGCCAGCAGTGACAGGGGCGGTAACTATGGCTACACCTTC. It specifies CASSDRGGNYGYTF.

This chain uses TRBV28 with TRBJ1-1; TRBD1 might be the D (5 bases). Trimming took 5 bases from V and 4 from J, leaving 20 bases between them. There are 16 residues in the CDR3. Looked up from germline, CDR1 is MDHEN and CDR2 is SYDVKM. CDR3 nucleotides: TGTGCCAGCAGTCCCCCGAGAAGGGACGAACGCACTGAAGCTTTCTTT. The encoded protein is CASSPPRRDERTEAFF.

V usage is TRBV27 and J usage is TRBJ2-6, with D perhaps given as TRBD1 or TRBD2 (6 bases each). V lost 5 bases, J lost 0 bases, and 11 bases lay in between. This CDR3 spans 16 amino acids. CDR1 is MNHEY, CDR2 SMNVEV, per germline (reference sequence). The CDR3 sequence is CASSTGRLSGANVLTF. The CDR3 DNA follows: TGTGCCAGCAGTACAGGGAGGCTCTCTGGGGCCAACGTCCTGACTTTC.